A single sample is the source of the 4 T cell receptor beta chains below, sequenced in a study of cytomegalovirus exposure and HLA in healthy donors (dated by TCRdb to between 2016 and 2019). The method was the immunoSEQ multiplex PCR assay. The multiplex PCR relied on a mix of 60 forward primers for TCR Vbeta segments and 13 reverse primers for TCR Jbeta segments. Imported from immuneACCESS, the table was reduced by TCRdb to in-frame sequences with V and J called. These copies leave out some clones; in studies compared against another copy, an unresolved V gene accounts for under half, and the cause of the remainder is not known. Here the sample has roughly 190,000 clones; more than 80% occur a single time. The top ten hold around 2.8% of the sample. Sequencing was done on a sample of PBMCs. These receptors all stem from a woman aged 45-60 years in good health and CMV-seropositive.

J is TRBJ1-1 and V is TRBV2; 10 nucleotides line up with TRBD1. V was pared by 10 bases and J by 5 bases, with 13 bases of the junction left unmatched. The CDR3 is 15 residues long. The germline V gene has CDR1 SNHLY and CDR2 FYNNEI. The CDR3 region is CANLDPTGGLTEAFF. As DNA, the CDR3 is TGTGCCAACCTAGACCCGACAGGGGGCCTGACTGAAGCTTTCTTT.

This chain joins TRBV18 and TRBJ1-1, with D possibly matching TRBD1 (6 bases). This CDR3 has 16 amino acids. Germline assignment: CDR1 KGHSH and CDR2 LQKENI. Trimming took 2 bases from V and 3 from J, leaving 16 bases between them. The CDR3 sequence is CASSPRGGPRDTEAFF. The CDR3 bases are TGTGCCAGCTCACCAAGGGGGGGACCACGAGACACTGAAGCTTTCTTT.

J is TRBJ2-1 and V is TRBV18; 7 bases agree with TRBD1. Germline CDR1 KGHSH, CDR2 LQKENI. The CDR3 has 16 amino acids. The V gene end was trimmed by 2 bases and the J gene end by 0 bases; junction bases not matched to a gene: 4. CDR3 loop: CASSPTTGSSYNEQFF. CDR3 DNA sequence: TGTGCCAGCTCACCAACGACAGGGAGCTCCTACAATGAGCAGTTCTTC.

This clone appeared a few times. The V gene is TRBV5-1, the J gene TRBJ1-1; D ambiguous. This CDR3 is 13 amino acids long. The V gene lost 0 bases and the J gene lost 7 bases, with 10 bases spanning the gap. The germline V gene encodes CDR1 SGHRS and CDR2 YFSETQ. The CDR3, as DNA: TGCGCCAGCAGCTTGGAGTTCGGGGATGAAGCTTTCTTT. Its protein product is CASSLEFGDEAFF.